This T cell receptor beta chain was found in a study of T cell responses to AZD1222 COVID-19 vaccine. Study-level points and caveats: The study sampled repertoires only after the peak T cell response. Clonal diversity may have been underestimated in mostly white British donors.

V shed 5 bases and J shed 9 bases, with 20 bases lying between them. The CDR3 is 16 residues long. Germline CDR1 reads MNHEY; CDR2 reads SVGAGI. This table comes from immunoSEQ multiplex PCR, and its TCRdb copy is limited to in-frame clones, with some not included. The sample consists of about 100,000 clones, more than 85% of them appearing once. Details on this clone: Its antigen is still unknown.

The sequences come from peripheral blood, collected on day 0 of AZD1222 vaccination. The genes are TRBV6-5 and TRBJ1-6, with D possibly TRBD1 on 5 matching bases. The TCR comes from an adult in good health. For the CDR3, the DNA is TGTGCCAGCAGTAACTACCTAGGGACGGGAGGTTCACCCCTCCACTTT. This sequence encodes CASSNYLGTGGSPLHF.